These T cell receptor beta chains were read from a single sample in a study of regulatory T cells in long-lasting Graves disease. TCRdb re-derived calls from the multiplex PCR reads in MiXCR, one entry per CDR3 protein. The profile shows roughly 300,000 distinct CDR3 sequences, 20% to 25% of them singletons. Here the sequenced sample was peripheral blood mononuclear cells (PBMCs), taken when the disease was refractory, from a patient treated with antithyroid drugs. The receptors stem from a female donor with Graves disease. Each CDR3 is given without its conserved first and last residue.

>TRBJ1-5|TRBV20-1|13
SARQQGYQSQPQH
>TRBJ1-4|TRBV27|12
ASGYSGVNEKLF
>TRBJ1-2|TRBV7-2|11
ASSLTGSYGYT
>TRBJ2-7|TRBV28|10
ASRRVGYEQY
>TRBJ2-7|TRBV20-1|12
SARGAVTSYEQY
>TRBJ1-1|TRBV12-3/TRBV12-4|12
ASRQREASGFAF
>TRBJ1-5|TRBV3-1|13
ASSPPSWGNQPQH
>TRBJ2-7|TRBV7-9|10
ASLGQGPEQY
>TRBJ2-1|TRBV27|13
ASSSAVYSYNEQF
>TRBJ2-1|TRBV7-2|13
ASSSLGTQNNEQF
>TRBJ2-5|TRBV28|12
ASSSQSRAETQY
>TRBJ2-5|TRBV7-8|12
ASSSGLEGSPQY
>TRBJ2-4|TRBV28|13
ASSLTGSMENIQY
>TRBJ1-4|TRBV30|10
AWGTSEEKLF
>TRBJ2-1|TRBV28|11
ASMRPGPGEQF
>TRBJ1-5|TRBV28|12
ASSLGQGWQPQH
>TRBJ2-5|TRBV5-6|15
ASSLAWASGRKETQY